This T cell receptor (beta chain) was captured by sequencing in a study of blood T cell repertoires in COVID-19. Across the study: Sources were T cells, B-cell-depleted T cells, or PBMCs; the material itself was cDNA or gDNA.

Germline assignment: CDR1 KGHSH and CDR2 LQKENI. The V end lost 3 bases, the J end lost 4 bases, and 15 bases lay between the germline ends. The CDR3 loop spans 15 amino acids. Profiled with immunoSEQ multiplex PCR; TCRdb holds only in-frame clones, not every one. The sample holds almost 200,000 clones, around 85% seen once. V and J are TRBV18 and TRBJ1-1; no firm D call. The receptor was isolated from a woman in her 70s with acute or convalescent COVID-19. The specimen sequenced was peripheral blood. The CDR3 here is CASSPAISEFTEAFF. Here the CDR3 DNA reads TGTGCCAGCTCACCCGCGATATCTGAGTTCACTGAAGCTTTCTTT.